These 11 T cell receptor beta chains came from one sample sequenced in a study of blood T cell repertoires in COVID-19. Sequencing was performed with immunoSEQ multiplex PCR; in TCRdb, only in-frame clones are kept and a portion is missing. The sample holds roughly 15,000 clones, roughly 85% seen once. The specimen sequenced was peripheral blood. The receptors stem from a man aged 65-85 years in a cohort sampled during active COVID-19.

This sequence joins TRBV9 and TRBJ2-7; no firm D call. The CDR3 covers 14 residues. CDR1 SGDLS and CDR2 YYNGEE come from the germline V gene. Trimming stripped 4 bases from V and 2 bases from J, with 13 bases between. CDR3: CASSLRYEAYEQYF. The CDR3 coding sequence is TGTGCCAGCAGCCTGAGGTATGAAGCCTACGAGCAGTACTTC. Variable domain in full (rest from reference TRBV9 and TRBJ2-7): DSGVTQTPKHLITATGQRVTLRCSPRSGDLSVYWYQQSLDQGLQFLIQYYNGEERAKGNILERFSAQQFPDLHSELNLSSLELGDSALYFCASSLRYEAYEQYFGPGTRLTVT.

The rearrangement links TRBV14 to TRBJ1-6, with no clear D. Trimming removed 1 base at V and 10 bases at J, with 8 bases between. The germline V gene encodes CDR1 SGHDN and CDR2 FVKESK. The CDR3 has 13 residues. The CDR3 DNA reads TGTGCCAGCAGCCAAGCTGGAGGATCACCCCTCCACTTT. Its translation is CASSQAGGSPLHF.

The rearrangement uses TRBV7-2 and TRBJ2-7, with TRBD2 as a possible D gene (5 bases). V lost 6 bases, J lost 5 bases, and 17 bases lay in between. Germline V CDR1 and CDR2: SGHTA, FQGNSA. This CDR3 comprises 14 residues. The CDR3 region has the DNA TGTGCCAGCAGAACCGGGAACCCTAGCAACGAGCAGTACTTC. It codes for CASRTGNPSNEQYF.

CDR3 in amino acids: CASSLAAGGPPGELFF. As DNA, the CDR3 is TGTGCCAGCAGCTTAGCGGCGGGAGGGCCCCCCGGGGAGCTGTTTTTT. This chain connects TRBV7-9 to TRBJ2-2; TRBD2 aligns across 9 bases. Trimming cost V 0 bases and J 6 bases; bases outside gene matches: 5. Germline assignment: CDR1 SEHNR and CDR2 FQNEAQ (reference sequence). This CDR3 has 16 residues.

This chain uses TRBV24-1 with TRBJ1-5, with D perhaps TRBD1 (5 bases). The V gene's germline CDR1 is KGHDR and CDR2 SFDVKD. The CDR3 is 14 residues long. V dropped 4 bases and J dropped 3 bases, with 9 bases sitting between them. The CDR3 spells CATSDDRFNQPQHF. CDR3 DNA: TGTGCCACCAGTGACGACAGATTCAATCAGCCCCAGCATTTT.

The rearrangement uses TRBV5-1 and TRBJ2-2; D is perhaps TRBD1 (6 bases). Germline V gene data show CDR1 as SGHRS and CDR2 as YFSETQ. The CDR3 runs 15 residues. Trimming stripped 1 base from V and 4 bases from J, with 11 bases between. The CDR3 DNA reads TGCGCCAGCAGCTTGTTGCAGGGGAGCACCGGGGAGCTGTTTTTT. Encoded protein: CASSLLQGSTGELFF.

The CDR3 reads CASSLPPGTGIERKAYNEQFF. The CDR3 nucleotides read TGTGCCAGCAGTCTACCACCGGGGACAGGGATTGAAAGAAAGGCCTACAATGAGCAGTTCTTC. V usage is TRBV28 and J usage is TRBJ2-1, with 9 bases matching TRBD1. J gave up 2 bases and V 5 bases, and 22 bases lay outside the gene matches. Per germline, CDR1 MDHEN and CDR2 SYDVKM. The CDR3 is made up of 21 amino acids.

The chain is built from TRBV7-8 and TRBJ2-1, with TRBD2 as a possible D gene (5 bases). This CDR3 has 15 residues. Trimming pared 1 base from V and 2 bases from J, leaving 9 bases between. CDR1 is SGHVS, CDR2 FQNEAQ, per germline. CDR3 protein: CASSLGLAPYNEQFF. For the CDR3, the DNA is TGTGCCAGCAGCTTAGGCCTAGCCCCCTACAATGAGCAGTTCTTC. The entire variable domain, with the rest obtained from reference TRBV7-8 and TRBJ2-1, is as follows: GAGVSQSPRYKVAKRGQDVALRCDPISGHVSLFWYQQALGQGPEFLTYFQNEAQLDKSGLPSDRFFAERPEGSVSTLKIQRTQQEDSAVYLCASSLGLAPYNEQFFGPGTRLTVL.

In the case of this clone: Mismatch with germline at one junction end may stem from a read error. This rearrangement joins TRBV29-1 to TRBJ2-7, with D possibly being TRBD2 (5 bases). Germline assignment: CDR1 SQVTM and CDR2 ANQGSEA. This CDR3 spans 12 amino acids. The CDR3 protein is CSVEGVAGSEDF. The CDR3 coding sequence is TGCAGCGTTGAAGGGGTGGCGGGCTCTGAGGACTTC.

This clone occurred once. The chain carries TRBV7-6 and TRBJ2-3, with D uncertain. V was shortened by 1 base and J by 4 bases, with 9 bases between the two germline ends. The CDR3 has 14 residues. Germline CDR1 and CDR2: SGHVS and FNYEAQ. CDR3 DNA: TGTGCCAGCAGCTTAGTGAGGAGCGCAGATACGCAGTATTTT. Protein: CASSLVRSADTQYF.

CDR3 bases: TGTGCCAGCAACCCGGGGACAGAAACCTCTCGAGCTTTCTTT. As protein: CASNPGTETSRAFF. V is TRBV5-8 and J is TRBJ1-1, with 7 bases matching TRBD1. The V gene end was trimmed by 6 bases and the J gene end by 10 bases; junction bases not matched to a gene: 15. The V gene's germline CDR1 is SGHTS and CDR2 YDEGEE. The CDR3 totals 14 residues.